A selection of T cell receptor beta chains follows, all from one sample in a study of STAT3 mutations in large granular lymphocyte leukemia. Only in-frame clones appear in the TCRdb table, and some are missing; sequencing was by immunoSEQ multiplex PCR. The sample lists around 10,000 clones, around 49% occurring once. Sequencing was done on a sample of peripheral blood mononuclear cells. Receptors originate from a boy younger than 18 with T-cell large granular lymphocyte leukemia. Some clones in this sample may be carry-over from other donors' samples. CDR3s include the opening cysteine and the closing phenylalanine or tryptophan. The D gene is left open where the match is weak. The listing skips clone size in some rows; elsewhere it reads once, few, many or a size class.

j_gene: TRBJ2-3
abundance: once
len: 15
d_gene: NA
v_gene: TRBV4-3
CDR3aa: CASSQDRYHTDTQYF
CDR3nt: TGCGCCAGCAGCCAAGATCGGTACCACACAGATACGCAGTATTTT

j_gene: TRBJ2-5
abundance: NA
len: 13
d_gene: NA
v_gene: TRBV11-2
CDR3aa: CASTGGIWETQYF
CDR3nt: TGTGCCAGCACCGGAGGAATTTGGGAGACCCAGTACTTC

j_gene: TRBJ1-2
abundance: NA
len: 13
d_gene: NA
v_gene: TRBV5-8
CDR3aa: CASTHSVNYGYTF
CDR3nt: TGTGCCAGCACTCACAGCGTAAACTATGGCTACACCTTC

j_gene: TRBJ2-3
abundance: NA
len: 13
d_gene: TRBD2
v_gene: TRBV10-3
CDR3aa: CAISEGEGYTQYF
CDR3nt: TGTGCCATCAGTGAGGGGGAGGGGTATACGCAGTATTTT

j_gene: TRBJ1-2
abundance: NA
len: 16
d_gene: NA
v_gene: TRBV10-3
CDR3aa: CAITPNTWGGVSGYTF
CDR3nt: TGTGCCATCACTCCCAACACTTGGGGGGGAGTCTCTGGCTACACCTTC

j_gene: TRBJ1-2
abundance: few
len: 12
d_gene: NA
v_gene: TRBV5-1
CDR3aa: CASSSGDYGYTF
CDR3nt: TGCGCCAGCAGCTCCGGAGACTATGGCTACACCTTC

j_gene: TRBJ2-3
abundance: once
len: 16
d_gene: NA
v_gene: TRBV5-1
CDR3aa: CASSLGTVVGTDTQYF
CDR3nt: TGCGCCAGCAGCTTGGGGACAGTGGTAGGCACAGATACGCAGTATTTT

j_gene: TRBJ2-4
abundance: few
len: 13
d_gene: NA
v_gene: TRBV29-1
CDR3aa: CSVEMERANIQYF
CDR3nt: TGCAGCGTTGAAATGGAGCGGGCGAACATTCAGTACTTC

j_gene: TRBJ2-5
abundance: NA
len: 13
d_gene: NA
v_gene: TRBV25-1
CDR3aa: CAMEDREGETQYF
CDR3nt: TGTGCCATGGAAGACAGGGAGGGAGAGACCCAGTACTTC

j_gene: TRBJ2-5
abundance: NA
len: 13
d_gene: NA
v_gene: TRBV6-5
CDR3aa: CASNRDRRETQYF
CDR3nt: TGTGCCAGCAACAGAGACAGGAGGGAGACCCAGTACTTC